This TCR beta chain derives from a study of CD4+ T cells in melanoma. CDR1 and CDR2 (germline): SGHAT, FQNNGV. With 6 bases removed from V and 4 bases from J, the gap between germline ends came to 22 bases. This CDR3 has 18 amino acids. Profiled with immunoSEQ multiplex PCR; TCRdb holds only in-frame clones, not every one. The table lists around 100,000 clones, around 92% of them singletons. Notes on this clone: Its antigen remains unknown.

Study results and caveats: CD8+ T cell, macrophage and B cell function reportedly correlated with neoantigen-specific CD4+ T cells. In melanoma, neoantigen-specific CD4+ T cells reportedly differed in differentiation state.

The chain links TRBV11-2 to TRBJ2-6; D call uncertain. Sequencing input: peripheral blood. This clonotype was obtained from a human donor with melanoma. The CDR3 reads CASSYGPGKVGGANVLTF. The CDR3 coding sequence is TGTGCCAGCAGTTATGGCCCTGGAAAGGTGGGGGGGGCCAACGTCCTGACTTTC.